The 23 T cell receptor beta chains presented below share a single source sample, sequenced in a study of blood T cell repertoires in COVID-19 (dated by TCRdb to about 2020). The method was the immunoSEQ multiplex PCR assay. This is the immuneACCESS table as TCRdb keeps it, with only in-frame sequences that have V and J called. A part of the clones is gone; compared with another copy, unresolved V genes explain less than half, and the rest is unexplained. A total of roughly 400,000 clones appear in this sample, about 87% of them only once. Approximately 2.5% of the sample is held by the ten biggest clonotypes. Sequenced: peripheral blood. Receptors were obtained from a woman in her sixties with COVID-19, enrolled during active disease.

J is TRBJ2-5 and V is TRBV10-3; 11 bases fit TRBD2. Germline assignment: CDR1 ENHRY and CDR2 SYGVKD. The CDR3 consists of 18 residues. V lost 6 bases to trimming and J lost 4 bases; unmatched junction nucleotides: 16. The CDR3 DNA reads as TGTGCCATCAGATCCGACGGAGGTAGCGGGGGGGCGCGAGAGACCCAGTACTTC. Translation: CAIRSDGGSGGARETQYF.

The CDR3 reads CASSQDWGQDEKLFF. CDR3 nucleotide sequence: TGTGCCAGCAGCCAAGATTGGGGGCAGGATGAAAAACTGTTTTTT. J is TRBJ1-4 and V is TRBV4-2, with D perhaps TRBD1 (6 bases). Trimming took off 0 bases at V and 6 bases at J, with 11 bases between the two ends. There are 15 residues in the CDR3. Germline CDR1 and CDR2: LGHNA and YNFKEQ.

This clone was found a few times. The chain links TRBV7-9 to TRBJ1-1; D not certain. V lost 1 base and J lost 3, with 6 bases in between. In germline, CDR1 is SEHNR, CDR2 FQNEAQ (reference sequence). This CDR3 has 13 amino acids. This CDR3 reads CASSLDGYTEAFF. The DNA of the CDR3 is TGTGCCAGCAGCTTAGACGGTTACACTGAAGCTTTCTTT.

This clone was seen once. J is TRBJ1-2 and V is TRBV27, with D possibly being TRBD1 (6 bases). This CDR3 is built from 14 residues. Germline V gives CDR1 MNHEY, CDR2 SMNVEV (reference sequence). Between the trimmed V and J ends, which lost 5 bases and 1 base, there was a span of 11 bases. CDR3 sequence: CASSLYRDNYGYTF. The CDR3 DNA follows: TGTGCCAGCAGTCTTTACAGGGATAACTATGGCTACACCTTC.

The chain employs TRBV30 and TRBJ2-7; D ambiguous. The CDR3 length is 12 residues. Between the trimmed V and J ends, which lost 4 bases and 7 bases, there was a span of 14 bases. Germline lookup yields CDR1 GTSNPN and CDR2 SVGIG (reference sequence). The CDR3 region is CAWTGLIGEQYF. The DNA for the CDR3 is TGTGCCTGGACTGGTCTTATCGGGGAGCAGTACTTC.

This rearrangement joins TRBV4-2 to TRBJ1-2, with TRBD1 identical over 7 bases. This CDR3 has 15 amino acids. CDR1 is LGHNA and CDR2 is YNFKEQ in the germline V gene. The V segment lost 4 bases and the J segment 4 bases; nucleotides outside the gene matches: 9. For the CDR3, the DNA is TGTGCCAGCAGCCTTACAGGACAGGCACCCTATGGCTACACCTTC. This encodes CASSLTGQAPYGYTF.

The chain joins TRBV2 to TRBJ1-5, with D uncertain. The CDR3 has 14 residues. The germline V gene encodes CDR1 SNHLY and CDR2 FYNNEI. Trimming stripped 9 bases from V and 4 bases from J, with 16 bases between. CDR3: CASGLIEPNQPQHF. CDR3 coding DNA: TGTGCCAGTGGTCTTATCGAGCCGAATCAGCCCCAGCATTTT.

V is TRBV7-3 and J is TRBJ1-1, with 7 bases fitting TRBD1. Germline V lookup: CDR1 SGHTA, CDR2 FQGTGA. The CDR3 loop spans 15 amino acids. After removal of 2 bases from V and 5 bases from J, the junction contained 8 bases not matched to a gene. The CDR3 is CASSLEGRGTTEAFF. CDR3 DNA: TGTGCCAGCAGCTTAGAAGGCAGGGGGACAACTGAAGCTTTCTTT.

The J gene is TRBJ1-1, the V gene TRBV2; D remains ambiguous. Per the germline V gene, CDR1 is SNHLY and CDR2 is FYNNEI. The CDR3 totals 14 residues. Trimming removed 2 bases from V and 1 base from J, with 8 bases in between. The CDR3 region is CASSESRGNTEAFF. CDR3 DNA: TGTGCCAGCAGTGAATCACGGGGGAACACTGAAGCTTTCTTT.

The chain links TRBV18 to TRBJ2-7; 10 bases match TRBD2. Trimming took 4 bases from V and 4 from J; bases not matched to a gene: 7. The CDR3 loop spans 15 amino acids. Looked up from germline, CDR1 is KGHSH and CDR2 is LQKENI. As DNA, the CDR3 is TGTGCCAGCTCACTCGCCGGGACTAGCGATTACGAGCAGTACTTC. It codes for CASSLAGTSDYEQYF. The whole variable domain, remainder taken from reference TRBV18 and TRBJ2-7, is NAGVMQNPRHLVRRRGQEARLRCSPMKGHSHVYWYRQLPEEGLKFMVYLQKENIIDESGMPKERFSAEFPKEGPSILRIQQVVRGDSAAYFCASSLAGTSDYEQYFGPGTRLTVT.

This chain links TRBV28 with TRBJ1-6; perhaps TRBD1 as D (5 bases). V lost 6 bases, J lost 9 bases, and 15 bases lay in between. There are 14 residues in the CDR3. Germline CDR1 and CDR2: MDHEN and SYDVKM. DNA for the CDR3: TGTGCCAGCAGGGGGACGCGGGGGGGTTCACCCCTCCACTTT. Residues: CASRGTRGGSPLHF. Full variable domain (outside the CDR3, taken from reference TRBV28 and TRBJ1-6): DVKVTQSSRYLVKRTGEKVFLECVQDMDHENMFWYRQDPGLGLRLIYFSYDVKMKEKGDIPEGYSVSREKKERFSLILESASTNQTSMYLCASRGTRGGSPLHFGNGTRLTVT.

The chain employs TRBV6-5 and TRBJ1-1; 7 nucleotides align to TRBD1. The V gene end was trimmed by 5 bases and the J gene end by 5 bases; junction bases not matched to a gene: 11. Germline CDR1 reads MNHEY; CDR2 reads SVGAGI. The CDR3 covers 15 residues. CDR3 DNA sequence: TGTGCCAGCAGTCTAGGCCGACAGGGTAGGACTGAAGCTTTCTTT. As protein: CASSLGRQGRTEAFF.

J is TRBJ1-5 and V is TRBV19, with 7 bases fitting TRBD1. The CDR3 covers 12 residues. V gave up 6 bases and J gave up 6 bases; unmatched junction bases: 2. CDR1 LNHDA and CDR2 SQIVND come from the germline V gene (reference sequence). The CDR3 bases are TGTGCCAGTAGAGGGGGCGGTCAGCCCCAGCATTTT. It is translated as CASRGGGQPQHF.

The V and J genes are TRBV9 and TRBJ1-3; tentatively, D is TRBD1 (5 bases). Germline CDR1 is SGDLS and CDR2 is YYNGEE. There are 15 residues in the CDR3. Deletions cut 0 bases from V and 3 bases from J, with 10 bases between. CDR3 in DNA: TGTGCCAGCAGCGTAGGCTCAGGGCATGGAAACACCATATATTTT. This gives the protein CASSVGSGHGNTIYF. Full variable domain (outside the CDR3, taken from reference TRBV9 and TRBJ1-3): DSGVTQTPKHLITATGQRVTLRCSPRSGDLSVYWYQQSLDQGLQFLIQYYNGEERAKGNILERFSAQQFPDLHSELNLSSLELGDSALYFCASSVGSGHGNTIYFGEGSWLTVV.

The chain joins TRBV10-2 to TRBJ1-6; D perhaps matches TRBD1 (5 bases). Between the trimmed V and J ends, which lost 0 bases and 7 bases, there was a span of 16 bases. The CDR3 has 17 residues. Germline assignment: CDR1 WSHSY and CDR2 SAAADI. The CDR3 here is CASSESRMYRLNSPLHF. DNA for the CDR3: TGCGCCAGCAGTGAGTCAAGGATGTACAGGCTAAATTCACCCCTCCACTTT.

This chain joins TRBV6-5 and TRBJ2-5, with 8 bases that match TRBD1. V gave up 2 bases and J gave up 7 bases; unmatched junction bases: 6. Germline V gene lookup returns CDR1 MNHEY and CDR2 SVGAGI. The CDR3 loop spans 14 amino acids. CDR3 bases: TGTGCCAGCAGTTACGGACAGGGCGAGGGGACCCAGTACTTC. It codes for CASSYGQGEGTQYF.

This clone was observed once. This rearrangement joins TRBV6-4 to TRBJ1-4, with a tentative D call TRBD1 (5 bases). The V end was cut by 7 bases, the J end by 2 bases, with 20 bases between. CDR3 size: 17 residues. Germline lookup yields CDR1 MRHNA and CDR2 SNTAGT. The CDR3 loop reads CASKSPRVGTTNEKLFF. CDR3 DNA: TGTGCCAGCAAGTCCCCCAGGGTAGGGACTACTAATGAAAAACTGTTTTTT.

V usage is TRBV5-4 and J usage is TRBJ2-1; D is ambiguous. Germline V CDR1 and CDR2: SGHNT, YYREEE (reference sequence). Trimming cost V 4 bases and J 2 bases, with 13 bases left between them. The CDR3 runs to 15 residues. The CDR3 loop reads CASSLWASAYNEQFF. Here the CDR3 DNA reads TGTGCCAGCAGCCTTTGGGCTTCGGCCTACAATGAGCAGTTCTTC.

J is TRBJ1-2 and V is TRBV10-3, with D maybe TRBD1 (5 bases). This CDR3 contains 17 residues. Germline values: CDR1 ENHRY, CDR2 SYGVKD. In DNA, the CDR3 is TGTGCGTCTCAGAGGCACGGGACGGGAGTTTCTAACTATGGCTACACCTTC. It codes for CASQRHGTGVSNYGYTF.

V is TRBV19 and J is TRBJ2-7; 7 bases align to TRBD1. The J segment lost 2 bases and the V segment lost 5 bases, leaving 6 bases of the junction unmatched. Germline V lookup: CDR1 LNHDA, CDR2 SQIVND (reference sequence). CDR3 size: 14 residues. CDR3 region: CASSSTGVPYEQYF. In nucleotides, the CDR3 is TGTGCCAGTAGTTCAACAGGGGTTCCCTACGAGCAGTACTTC.

The CDR3 bases are TGTGCCAGCAGCCTCAGCCTAACAGGCTCTGGGGCCAACGTCCTGACTTTC. It specifies CASSLSLTGSGANVLTF. The chain carries TRBV3-1 (or the pseudogene TRBV3-2) and TRBJ2-6; a weak D match, TRBD1 (5 bases). The CDR3 runs 17 residues. In germline, CDR1 is LGHDT, CDR2 YNNKEL (reference sequence). Deletions cut 4 bases from V and 0 bases from J, with 13 bases between.

This chain uses TRBV5-1 with TRBJ1-1, with TRBD1 matching 8 bases. Germline V gene lookup returns CDR1 SGHRS and CDR2 YFSETQ. This CDR3 has 15 amino acids. V dropped 0 bases and J dropped 3; count of bases not matched to a gene: 4. CDR3 sequence (DNA): TGCGCCAGCAGCTTGGGGCAGGGGGCGCACACTGAAGCTTTCTTT. The encoded protein is CASSLGQGAHTEAFF. The whole variable domain, filled in from reference TRBV5-1 and TRBJ1-1, reads KAGVTQTPRYLIKTRGQQVTLSCSPISGHRSVSWYQQTPGQGLQFLFEYFSETQRNKGNFPGRFSGRQFSNSRSEMNVSTLELGDSALYLCASSLGQGAHTEAFFGQGTRLTVV.

The CDR3 DNA is TGTGCCAGCAGCCCGTCCCCTTCGCAGGGGTATTCACCCCTCCACTTT. Amino acids: CASSPSPSQGYSPLHF. The rearrangement joins TRBV7-9 to TRBJ1-6; TRBD1 might be the D (6 bases). Trimming stripped 5 bases from V and 8 bases from J, with 19 bases between. Germline CDR1 reads SEHNR; CDR2 reads FQNEAQ (reference sequence). The CDR3 loop spans 16 amino acids.